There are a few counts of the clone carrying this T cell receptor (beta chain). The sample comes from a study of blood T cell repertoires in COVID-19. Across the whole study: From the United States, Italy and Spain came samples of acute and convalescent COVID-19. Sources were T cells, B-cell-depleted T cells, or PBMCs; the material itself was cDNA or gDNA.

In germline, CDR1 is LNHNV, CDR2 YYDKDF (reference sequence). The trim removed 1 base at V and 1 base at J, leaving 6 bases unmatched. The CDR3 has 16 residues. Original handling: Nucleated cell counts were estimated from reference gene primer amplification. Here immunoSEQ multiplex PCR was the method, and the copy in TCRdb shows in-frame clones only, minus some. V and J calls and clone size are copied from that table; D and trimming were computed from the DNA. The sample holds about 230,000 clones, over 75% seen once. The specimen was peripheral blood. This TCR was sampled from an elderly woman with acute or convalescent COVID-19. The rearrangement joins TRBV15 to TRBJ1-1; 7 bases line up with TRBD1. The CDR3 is CATSRGTRTGNTEAFF. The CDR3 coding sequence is TGTGCCACCAGCAGAGGAACCAGGACAGGGAACACTGAAGCTTTCTTT.